This record covers a single TCR beta chain. At the DNA level, this CDR3 is encoded by other sequences in the same sample as well. In germline, CDR1 is LGHNA, CDR2 YSLEER. The length of the CDR3 is 14 residues. V was cut by 1 base and J by 1 base, with 7 bases left in between. These data belong to a study of blood T cell repertoires in COVID-19. Looking at the study overall: Sample material is recorded as cDNA or gDNA derived from T cells, B-cell-depleted T cells, or PBMCs.

In the authors' workflow: Estimation of nucleated cell counts relied on the amplification of reference gene primers. Sequenced by immunoSEQ multiplex PCR; TCRdb stores in-frame clones only, minus some. V and J calls plus clone size are reproduced from that table; the DNA served to infer D and trimming. The data hold approximately 200,000 clones, with 70% to 90% observed a single time. This chain connects TRBV4-3 to TRBJ1-1, with D maybe TRBD1 (5 bases). This TCR was sampled from a man in his forties with acute or convalescent COVID-19. Sequencing was done on a sample of peripheral blood. CDR3 DNA: TGCGCCAGCAGCCAAGGAGACAGGAACACTGAAGCTTTCTTT. Amino acids: CASSQGDRNTEAFF.